The next 30 T cell receptor beta chains were all read from a single sample in a study of sequential checkpoint blockade in melanoma. Measured with immunoSEQ multiplex PCR; TCRdb has only the in-frame clones, and not every one. The sample holds about 20,000 clones, over 80% seen once. Treatment defined: randomized to nivolumab then ipilimumab (arm A) or the reverse (arm B). Sequencing was performed on CD8+ T cells sorted from blood (inferred from file names), taken from a patient given nivolumab and ipilimumab in sequence. Source of these receptors: a human donor with melanoma.

This chain joins TRBV7-9 and TRBJ2-7; TRBD1 matches at 8 bases. Losses at the gene ends were 1 base for V and 2 bases for J; bases not matched to a gene: 4. This CDR3 has 15 amino acids. Germline CDR1 SEHNR, CDR2 FQNEAQ (reference sequence). This CDR3 reads CASSLGDRSPYEQYF. The CDR3 DNA is TGTGCCAGCAGCTTAGGGGACAGGAGCCCCTACGAGCAGTACTTC.

A remark on this clone: This specimen includes other DNA sequences encoding the same CDR3. The chain is built from TRBV5-1 and TRBJ2-1; 9 bases align to TRBD2. Germline loops: CDR1 SGHRS, CDR2 YFSETQ. This CDR3 is 16 amino acids long. The trim removed 0 bases at V and 2 bases at J, leaving 3 bases unmatched. As DNA, the CDR3 is TGCGCCAGCAGCTTGGCGGCGGGAGGGCCCTACAATGAGCAGTTCTTC. This sequence encodes CASSLAAGGPYNEQFF.

This clone was seen a handful of times. The chain recombines TRBV28 with TRBJ2-7, with D perhaps TRBD2 (5 bases). V shed 3 bases and J shed 1 base, with 10 bases lying between them. This CDR3 has 14 residues. CDR1 MDHEN and CDR2 SYDVKM come from the germline V gene. CDR3 coding DNA: TGTGCCAGCAGTTTGTATGAGGGATCCTACGAGCAGTACTTC. Its protein is CASSLYEGSYEQYF.

The chain combines TRBV27 with TRBJ1-4; D is perhaps TRBD1 (6 bases). Germline CDR1 reads MNHEY; CDR2 reads SMNVEV (reference sequence). The germline V and J ends were trimmed by 5 bases and 3 bases, with 16 bases remaining between them. There are 16 residues in the CDR3. CDR3 in DNA: TGTGCCAGCAGTCAAGGGCCAGGGGCAGCTAATGAAAAACTGTTTTTT. Its translation is CASSQGPGAANEKLFF.

Points on this clone: This probably arose from a read error, given a far larger clone one base away. This chain uses TRBV13 with TRBJ1-2; 8 nucleotides line up with TRBD1. The germline CDR1 and CDR2 sequences are PRHDT and FYEKMQ (reference sequence). The CDR3 spans 18 residues. The CDR3 spells CASSLGQGLSSLTYGYPF. The CDR3 nucleotides are TGTGCCAGCAGCCTAGGACAGGGCCTAAGTAGCCTTACATATGGCTACCCCTTC.

The chain couples TRBV19 to TRBJ1-1; the D gene is possibly TRBD1 (5 bases). The V end lost 7 bases, the J end lost 5 bases, and 8 bases lay between the germline ends. This CDR3 is built from 11 residues. Germline CDR1 reads LNHDA; CDR2 reads SQIVND (reference sequence). The CDR3 is CASTPGTEAFF. CDR3 DNA: TGTGCCAGTACCCCAGGGACTGAAGCTTTCTTT.

V and J are TRBV5-6 and TRBJ1-2; 9 bases map to TRBD1. Germline V gives CDR1 SGHDT, CDR2 YYEEEE. Trimming took 4 bases from V and 2 from J; bases not matched to a gene: 6. This CDR3 spans 15 amino acids. In DNA form, the CDR3 reads TGTGCCAGCAGCACTGGGGACAGGGAAAACTATGGCTACACCTTC. This translates into CASSTGDRENYGYTF. The variable domain in full, with the rest retrieved from reference TRBV5-6 and TRBJ1-2, is DAGVTQSPTHLIKTRGQQVTLRCSPKSGHDTVSWYQQALGQGPQFIFQYYEEEERQRGNFPDRFSGHQFPNYSSELNVNALLLGDSALYLCASSTGDRENYGYTFGSGTRLTVV.

The sample holds one count of this clone. The chain combines TRBV15 with TRBJ2-7; 8 bases match TRBD1. Losses at the gene ends were 5 bases for V and 5 bases for J; bases not matched to a gene: 17. The CDR3 contains 17 residues. Germline values: CDR1 LNHNV, CDR2 YYDKDF (reference sequence). The CDR3 DNA is TGTGCCACCAGCGTAATCCTACCCGGGACAGGAGTAGACGAGCAGTACTTC. Translation gives CATSVILPGTGVDEQYF. The whole variable domain, remainder taken from reference TRBV15 and TRBJ2-7, is DAMVIQNPRYQVTQFGKPVTLSCSQTLNHNVMYWYQQKSSQAPKLLFHYYDKDFNNEADTPDNFQSRRPNTSFCFLDIRSPGLGDTAMYLCATSVILPGTGVDEQYFGPGTRLTVT.

This chain links TRBV4-1 with TRBJ1-2; possibly TRBD1 for D (5 bases). The CDR3 has 14 amino acids. V dropped 4 bases and J dropped 3 bases, with 12 bases sitting between them. Germline V gives CDR1 MGHRA, CDR2 YSYEKL. The CDR3 sequence: CASSRAGTHYGYTF. The CDR3 DNA reads as TGCGCCAGCAGCCGAGCAGGGACTCACTATGGCTACACCTTC.

This rearrangement joins TRBV6-4 to TRBJ2-3, with 9 nucleotides matching TRBD2. Germline assignment: CDR1 MRHNA and CDR2 SNTAGT. Trimming at V came to 2 bases and at J to 4 bases, leaving 4 bases not matched to a gene. The CDR3 length is 15 residues. The CDR3 nucleotides are TGTGCCAGCAGTGACGGGCGGGGGGGCCCAGATACGCAGTATTTT. It codes for CASSDGRGGPDTQYF.

This chain links TRBV5-4 with TRBJ1-2; D might be TRBD1 (6 bases). This CDR3 region has 15 residues. Trimming took 7 bases from V and 3 from J, leaving 19 bases between them. The germline V gene has CDR1 SGHNT and CDR2 YYREEE (reference sequence). The CDR3 region has the DNA TGTGCCAGCGGATTCCGGGACACTATCTACTATGGCTACACCTTC. This gives the protein CASGFRDTIYYGYTF.

This clone was observed once. The gene calls are TRBV19 and TRBJ2-3; D is uncertain. Germline V gene data show CDR1 as LNHDA and CDR2 as SQIVND (reference sequence). This CDR3 has 15 residues. V was shortened by 2 bases and J by 1 base, with 10 bases between the two germline ends. CDR3 protein: CASSIYLLRTDTQYF. The CDR3 DNA is TGTGCCAGTAGTATATACCTACTCCGCACAGATACGCAGTATTTT.

The chain recombines TRBV10-1 with TRBJ2-5; the match to TRBD2 covers 8 bases. The end of the DNA fits TRBJ2-7 better, so the J call may be wrong. This CDR3 has 13 amino acids. Germline V gene lookup returns CDR1 WNHNN and CDR2 SYGVQD (reference sequence). CDR3 nucleotide sequence: TGCGCCAGCAGTGGGGGACTAGACCACGAGCAGTACTTC. It yields the protein CASSGGLDHEQYF.

V gene TRBV6-5 combines with J gene TRBJ2-7; tentative D call: TRBD1 (5 bases). V was pared by 6 bases and J by 8 bases, with 11 bases between. The CDR3 consists of 11 residues. From germline, CDR1 is MNHEY and CDR2 SVGAGI. CDR3 bases: TGTGCCAGCAGCCTAGGGGATAAGCAGTACTTC. It codes for CASSLGDKQYF.

The rearrangement links TRBV6-6 to TRBJ2-4; possible D gene TRBD2, 6 bases. The CDR3 totals 16 residues. CDR1 MNHNY and CDR2 SVGAGI come from the germline V gene (reference sequence). Trimming left V 6 bases short and J 0 bases short, with 15 bases between. CDR3 nucleotide sequence: TGTGCCAGCAGCACTGTAGCGGCAGTAGCCAAAAACATTCAGTACTTC. Amino acids: CASSTVAAVAKNIQYF.

This clone was observed a single time. The chain links TRBV28 to TRBJ2-7; unclear D gene. The CDR3 is 10 residues long. Germline CDR1 MDHEN, CDR2 SYDVKM. Trimming cost V 8 bases and J 6 bases, with 8 bases left between them. The CDR3 is CASSVGEQYF. In nucleotides, the CDR3 is TGTGCCAGCTCGGTCGGCGAGCAGTACTTC.

Relative to its sample, this clone is medium-sized (0.01 to 0.1%). Additional DNA sequences in this sample encode the identical CDR3. The chain joins TRBV2 to TRBJ1-1, with unresolved D. CDR1 SNHLY and CDR2 FYNNEI come from the germline V gene. CDR3 size: 15 residues. V was trimmed by 0 bases and J by 4 bases, leaving 12 bases between them. DNA of the CDR3: TGTGCCAGCAGTGAAGCGAAGGGAGATGGCACTGAAGCTTTCTTT. Amino acids: CASSEAKGDGTEAFF. Based on the CDR3 plus reference TRBV2 and TRBJ1-1, the full variable domain is EPEVTQTPSHQVTQMGQEVILRCVPISNHLYFYWYRQILGQKVEFLVSFYNNEISEKSEIFDDQFSVERPDGSNFTLKIRSTKLEDSAMYFCASSEAKGDGTEAFFGQGTRLTVV.

The chain couples TRBV5-5 to TRBJ1-5; D unclear. Germline loops: CDR1 SGHKS, CDR2 YYEKEE (reference sequence). This CDR3 comprises 15 residues. The ends were cut back, 1 base at V and 3 bases at J, with 11 bases in the middle. CDR3 DNA: TGTGCCAGCAGCTTGTGGGTTGAGGTCAATCAGCCCCAGCATTTT. Protein sequence: CASSLWVEVNQPQHF.

This clone was detected only a few times. CDR3 residues: CASSIPRRYSNQPQHF. The CDR3 DNA sequence: TGTGCCAGTAGTATCCCTAGGCGGTATAGCAATCAGCCCCAGCATTTT. The J gene is TRBJ1-5, the V gene TRBV19; D remains ambiguous. Trimming cost V 3 bases and J 0 bases, with 12 bases left between them. Germline lookup yields CDR1 LNHDA and CDR2 SQIVND (reference sequence). CDR3 length: 16 residues.

CDR3 amino acids: CASSLGTGGWYNEQFF. The CDR3 nucleotides are TGTGCCAGCAGTTTAGGGACAGGGGGCTGGTACAATGAGCAGTTCTTC. This chain connects TRBV28 to TRBJ2-1, with 12 positions matching TRBD1. The CDR3 loop spans 16 amino acids. CDR1 is MDHEN and CDR2 is SYDVKM in the germline V gene. The J segment lost 4 bases and the V segment lost 2 bases, leaving 3 bases of the junction unmatched.

As regards this clone: The germline gene is not matched at one end of the junction; a read error may be the cause. The genes are TRBV6-6 and TRBJ1-2, with unresolved D. The CDR3 totals 13 residues. CDR1 is MNHNY and CDR2 is SVGAGI in the germline V gene (reference sequence). As DNA, the CDR3 is TGTGCCAGCAGTTCCCCGAGAGGGAGCGGCTACGCCTTC. Its protein is CASSSPRGSGYAF.

This sequence joins TRBV5-1 and TRBJ1-6; D is uncertain. The length of the CDR3 is 15 residues. Germline assignment: CDR1 SGHRS and CDR2 YFSETQ. Trimming removed 0 bases from V and 2 bases from J, with 6 bases in between. CDR3 region: CASSLATPYNSPLHF. CDR3 nucleotides: TGCGCCAGCAGCTTGGCGACACCCTATAATTCACCCCTCCACTTT. Complete variable domain (other parts from reference TRBV5-1 and TRBJ1-6): KAGVTQTPRYLIKTRGQQVTLSCSPISGHRSVSWYQQTPGQGLQFLFEYFSETQRNKGNFPGRFSGRQFSNSRSEMNVSTLELGDSALYLCASSLATPYNSPLHFGNGTRLTVT.

V and J are TRBV5-4 and TRBJ2-3; 8 bases match TRBD1. Germline loops: CDR1 SGHNT, CDR2 YYREEE (reference sequence). Germline trimming cut 0 bases from V and 5 bases from J; bases unmatched to any gene: 5. The CDR3 has 15 amino acids. CDR3 nucleotide sequence: TGTGCCAGCAGCTTGGGGACAGGGTATGGAGATACGCAGTATTTT. Its translation is CASSLGTGYGDTQYF.

The rearrangement links TRBV27 to TRBJ2-3; 7 positions agree with TRBD1. This CDR3 comprises 14 residues. The germline gives CDR1 MNHEY, CDR2 SMNVEV (reference sequence). Unmatched junction bases numbered 6, after V lost 5 bases and J lost 4 bases. The CDR3 sequence: CASSTRQGSDTQYF. Written as DNA, the CDR3 is TGTGCCAGCAGTACCAGACAGGGTTCAGATACGCAGTATTTT.

The chain has TRBV7-2 and TRBJ2-7, with 12 bases that match TRBD1. This CDR3 contains 16 residues. Trimming removed 1 base from V and 6 bases from J; junction bases left unmatched: 7. Looked up from germline, CDR1 is SGHTA and CDR2 is FQGNSA. The CDR3 spells CASSLGVGTGGFEQYF. In DNA form, the CDR3 reads TGTGCCAGCAGCTTAGGTGTCGGGACAGGGGGCTTCGAGCAGTACTTC.

This chain uses TRBV27 with TRBJ2-7; D gene unclear. Per germline, CDR1 MNHEY and CDR2 SMNVEV (reference sequence). This CDR3 contains 15 residues. Trimming shortened V by 5 bases and J by 2 bases, and 16 bases separated the two germline ends. CDR3 sequence reads: CASSPSVSVPYEQYF. The DNA of the CDR3 is TGTGCCAGCAGTCCTTCGGTGAGCGTCCCCTACGAGCAGTACTTC.

This clone was seen only once. CDR3 residues: CASSLVPGTGNEQYF. The CDR3 bases are TGTGCCAGCAGCTTAGTGCCAGGTACAGGGAACGAGCAGTACTTC. This chain uses TRBV7-8 with TRBJ2-7, with D tentatively TRBD1 (6 bases). This CDR3 spans 15 amino acids. Germline lookup yields CDR1 SGHVS and CDR2 FQNEAQ. V shed 1 base and J shed 5 bases, with 15 bases lying between them.

CDR3 coding DNA: TGTGCCAGCAGCGTCTTAGCCTCTATCGGACAGGGGGCAGATACGCAGTATTTT. As protein: CASSVLASIGQGADTQYF. The gene calls are TRBV7-6 and TRBJ2-3; 10 nucleotides agree with TRBD1. CDR3 length: 18 residues. Germline values: CDR1 SGHVS, CDR2 FNYEAQ. V was clipped by 5 bases and J by 4 bases; unmatched bases: 15.

This rearrangement joins TRBV7-8 to TRBJ2-3, with 7 bases identical to TRBD1. Germline assignment: CDR1 SGHVS and CDR2 FQNEAQ. This CDR3 is 13 amino acids long. With V trimmed by 5 bases and J by 4 bases, 3 bases remained unmatched. DNA for the CDR3: TGTGCCAGCAGCGCTGACAGGGCAGATACGCAGTATTTT. It encodes CASSADRADTQYF.

The genes are TRBV7-8 and TRBJ2-1; 10 bases are shared with TRBD2. Germline V gene sequence: CDR1 SGHVS, CDR2 FQNEAQ. The CDR3 has 18 amino acids. The ends lost 0 bases at V and 3 bases at J; junction bases unmatched: 8. The CDR3 DNA reads TGTGCCAGCAGCTTAGCGATAGCGGGAGGAGACCTCTACAATGAGCAGTTCTTC. It encodes CASSLAIAGGDLYNEQFF.